Included here is one T cell receptor beta chain sequence, with context. As yet, its antigen is unknown. The sample belongs to a study of blood T cells in healthy people across ages. With 5 bases removed from V and 1 base from J, the gap between germline ends came to 15 bases. There are 16 residues in the CDR3. Germline loops: CDR1 SGHTA, CDR2 FQGNSA. No fewer than 6 million PBMCs went into each sample. Next came a second PCR, run for about 6 to 12 cycles, which used a sample-barcoded 5' primer along with a J-beta primer mix. Each cDNA was tagged by a template-switch adaptor containing 12 random nucleotides. TCRdb reprocessed the 5' RACE reads with MiXCR, giving one entry per CDR3 protein. The table records around 1.5 million distinct CDR3 sequences, roughly 59% of them present only once. Study outcomes and limitations: The unknown donor CMV status may have confounded expanded clonotype changes. PBMCs left unsorted prevented a conclusive naive versus antigen-experienced comparison.

The clonotype comes from a man aged 18-30 years in good health. This chain links TRBV7-2 with TRBJ1-3; D unresolved. Specimen: blood. The CDR3: CASSPPILVSGNTIYF. The DNA for the CDR3 is TGTGCCAGCAGCCCCCCGATATTAGTATCTGGAAACACCATATATTTT.